The 11 T cell receptor beta chains listed next were all sequenced from one sample in a study of blood T cell repertoires in COVID-19. Assay used: immunoSEQ multiplex PCR; TCRdb lists only in-frame clones, some missing. The sample shows over 60,000 clones, roughly 79% of them seen only once. Sequencing was performed on peripheral blood. These receptors were collected from a human donor in a cohort sampled during active COVID-19.

V usage is TRBV5-1 and J usage is TRBJ2-1, with 12 nucleotides matching TRBD2. Germline V lookup: CDR1 SGHRS, CDR2 YFSETQ. The CDR3 covers 17 residues. V was pared by 4 bases and J by 5 bases, with 10 bases of the junction left unmatched. The CDR3 region has the DNA TGCGCCAGCAGCAAAACTAGCGGGAGGACAAAGGACAATGAGCAGTTCTTC. It translates to CASSKTSGRTKDNEQFF.

The rearrangement links TRBV7-9 to TRBJ2-2; TRBD1 matches at 9 bases. This CDR3 has 16 residues. Germline CDR1 reads SEHNR; CDR2 reads FQNEAQ (reference sequence). V lost 1 base to trimming and J lost 5 bases; unmatched junction nucleotides: 5. CDR3 sequence (DNA): TGTGCCAGCAGCTTAGAACAGGGGGCGAGGACCGGGGAGCTGTTTTTT. Its protein product is CASSLEQGARTGELFF.

The chain couples TRBV6-4 to TRBJ1-1; 8 nucleotides agree with TRBD1. CDR1 MRHNA and CDR2 SNTAGT come from the germline V gene. The CDR3 consists of 12 residues. With V trimmed by 2 bases and J by 11 bases, 4 bases remained unmatched. The CDR3 reads CASSDRTGKAFF. The CDR3 nucleotides read TGTGCCAGCAGTGACCGGACAGGGAAGGCTTTCTTT.

V and J are TRBV10-3 and TRBJ2-7; 7 bases agree with TRBD1. The CDR3 has 13 residues. Trimming cost V 4 bases and J 0 bases; bases outside gene matches: 0. CDR1 and CDR2 (germline): ENHRY, SYGVKD. The DNA for the CDR3 is TGTGCCATCAGTGGGGACAGCTCCTACGAGCAGTACTTC. Translating gives CAISGDSSYEQYF.

V usage is TRBV7-6 and J usage is TRBJ1-1; possibly TRBD1 for D (5 bases). The CDR3 is made up of 19 amino acids. V was shortened by 7 bases and J by 10 bases, with 37 bases between the two germline ends. CDR1 and CDR2 (germline): SGHVS, FNYEAQ. CDR3 in amino acids: CASTPNAGSAGDPANGAFF. CDR3 DNA: TGTGCCAGCACCCCCAACGCGGGGTCCGCCGGGGACCCAGCGAATGGAGCTTTCTTT.

V gene TRBV6-2 or TRBV6-3 combines with J gene TRBJ1-5; no reliable D call. There are 13 residues in the CDR3. CDR1 and CDR2 (germline): MNHEY, SVGEGT. With 2 bases removed from V and 6 bases from J, the gap between germline ends came to 8 bases. The CDR3 is CASSYEQIQPQHF. CDR3 in DNA: TGTGCCAGCAGTTACGAACAGATTCAGCCCCAGCATTTT.

This chain connects TRBV10-3 to TRBJ1-3; no clear D. CDR3 length equals 15 residues. V shed 2 bases and J shed 0 bases, with 8 bases lying between them. Germline-derived CDR1 and CDR2 are ENHRY and SYGVKD. The CDR3: CAISEGQASGNTIYF. The CDR3, as DNA: TGTGCCATCAGTGAGGGGCAGGCCTCTGGAAACACCATATATTTT.

V is TRBV12-3 or TRBV12-4 and J is TRBJ2-7, with D possibly TRBD1 on 5 matching bases. The CDR3 runs 13 residues. V was shortened by 6 bases and J by 5 bases, with 14 bases between the two germline ends. CDR3 DNA sequence: TGTGCCAGCAGCCCCTTATGGGGCCACGAGCAGTACTTC. It is translated as CASSPLWGHEQYF.

The chain couples TRBV4-1 to TRBJ1-4; unclear D gene. This CDR3 has 16 amino acids. The germline V gene encodes CDR1 MGHRA and CDR2 YSYEKL. Between the trimmed V and J ends, which lost 1 base and 6 bases, there was a span of 15 bases. The CDR3 sequence: CASSQVKTDGYEKLFF. In nucleotides, the CDR3 is TGCGCCAGCAGCCAAGTGAAAACAGATGGGTATGAAAAACTGTTTTTT.

This chain uses TRBV28 with TRBJ1-2; 7 bases align to TRBD1. This CDR3 spans 13 amino acids. The germline CDR1 and CDR2 sequences are MDHEN and SYDVKM. Trimming removed 5 bases from V and 4 bases from J; junction bases left unmatched: 4. The CDR3 region is CASSTGQPYGYTF. The CDR3 DNA reads TGTGCCAGCAGTACGGGACAGCCCTATGGCTACACCTTC.

The chain links TRBV6-5 to TRBJ1-2, with D tentatively TRBD1 (5 bases). The CDR3 covers 13 residues. Trimming left V 8 bases short and J 4 bases short, with 14 bases between. Germline V gene lookup returns CDR1 MNHEY and CDR2 SVGAGI. CDR3 bases: TGTGCCAGCGCGCGGGGCATATCCTATGGCTACACCTTC. Amino acids: CASARGISYGYTF.